Described below is a single T cell receptor (beta chain) sequence and its context. A few counts support this clone. Which antigen it targets is not known. Base qualities are not at hand, and no much larger clone is one base apart. This specimen comes from a study of a mutant IDH1 vaccine in newly diagnosed glioma (dated by TCRdb to the early 2020s). With regard to the full study: Vaccination began 4-6 weeks after radiotherapy alone, or alongside temozolomide cycles in the chemotherapy-containing groups. For exploratory analyses, 25 to 30 treated patients had longitudinal TCRB deep sequencing done wherever samples were available. Before enrollment, patients had received standard therapy of radiotherapy alone, temozolomide alone, or radiochemotherapy with temozolomide; most received the combination. Visit V12 was the week-35 safety follow-up and visit V13 was the week-47 end of study. The approximately 32 treated patients were around 60% male and 37.5% female, with a mean age of 40.4 years. Peripheral blood samples were drawn at six visits, namely V03 (baseline), V05, V07, V10, V12 and V13.

The CDR3 has 12 amino acids, counting the end cysteine and phenylalanine. The kept DNA is CDR3 alone, 36 bases in frame from the first base. The germline V end is reduced by 4 bases and the J end by 8 bases; junction bases left unmatched: 3. The germline V gene encodes CDR1 LNHDA and CDR2 SQIVND (reference sequence). Libraries were made using the immunoSEQ multiplex PCR assay. Rearranged TCR beta chain sequences were amplified using the hsTCRB Kit according to the manufacturer's protocol. TCRB libraries were sequenced on an Illumina MiSeq. On the authors' methods: Demultiplexing, trimming and gene mapping were performed with the kit vendor's proprietary platform. The immuneACCESS repertoire file appears here via TCRdb, limited to in-frame rearrangements. These files lack a portion of the clones; in checked studies, under half of the deficit traces to unresolved V genes, and the cause of the others is not known. V and J calls plus clone size are reproduced from that table; the DNA served to infer D and trimming. The sample profile shows about 54,000 clones; 83% of them were found once. 3% to 4% of the sample belongs to the ten largest clones.

General conclusions and limits of the study: Vaccine-induced immune responses across multiple MHC alleles were detected in 93.3% of patients. The authors stated that sample limitations prevented analyses of patient blood samples from being reproduced. Changes in the top peripheral T cell clonotypes picked up by TCRB sequencing did not appear to be linked to pseudoprogression. Selection of PBMC samples for TCRB deep sequencing was based on availability.

Interpreted using the paper, the time point label stands for: week 47, end of study. Every vaccine dose consisted of 300 ug of a 20-mer mutant IDH1 peptide in Montanide, administered subcutaneously together with topical imiquimod. Across visits V03 through V10, patients got a total of eight vaccinations, given in weeks 1, 3, 5, 7, 11, 15, 19 and 23. The donors had newly diagnosed IDH1-mutant astrocytomas of WHO grade 3 or 4 that showed loss of nuclear ATRX. The samples were drawn from NOA16, a multicentre, single-arm, open-label phase I trial in Germany that tested a mutant IDH1 peptide vaccine in humans for the first time. Genomic DNA for TCRB sequencing was isolated from EDTA blood with the DNeasy Blood and Tissue Kit.

The TCR sequence derives from a woman aged 45 to 65 with glioma. Sequencing was performed on PBMCs, taken from a glioma patient whose treatment included an IDH1 peptide vaccine. The receptor chain draws on TRBV19 and TRBJ1-2; TRBD1 agrees with 8 junctional bases. The nucleotide sequence reads TGTGCCAGTAGTACGAGACAGGGGGGCTACACCTTC. Its translation is CASSTRQGGYTF.